Listed here is a single T cell receptor beta chain. The source of the sample is a study of blood T cell repertoires in COVID-19. Turning to the study itself: Samples of COVID-19 (acute and convalescent) were obtained from the United States, Italy and Spain. Sources were T cells, B-cell-depleted T cells, or PBMCs; the material itself was cDNA or gDNA.

V was shortened by 6 bases and J by 5 bases, with 13 bases between the two germline ends. The V gene's germline CDR1 is MGHRA and CDR2 YSYEKL. The CDR3 consists of 13 residues. In the authors' workflow: Reference gene primer amplification yielded estimated nucleated cell counts. Sequencing used immunoSEQ multiplex PCR; TCRdb keeps in-frame clones, though not all of them. V, J and clone size are taken as reported in that table, and D and trimming were inferred from the DNA itself. The sample gives 100,000 to 150,000 clones, approximately 87% of which show up once; 2% to 2.5% is in the top ten. The sequenced sample was peripheral blood. The receptor was derived from a woman aged 45 to 65 with acute or convalescent COVID-19. This rearrangement joins TRBV4-1 to TRBJ2-5, with no clear D. In DNA form, the CDR3 reads TGCGCCAGCAGTCCTATCTTTTCGGAGACCCAGTACTTC. It translates to CASSPIFSETQYF.